Listed below are T cell receptor beta chains from one sample, sequenced in a study of blood T cell repertoires in COVID-19. Generated by immunoSEQ multiplex PCR, the TCRdb table keeps only in-frame clones and is missing some. The sample has 150,000 or so clones; 65% to 85% are singletons. The sequencing sample was made of PBMCs or T cells enriched from blood (not recorded which). These receptors originate from a man aged 35 to 55 who had recovered from COVID-19. The CDR3 runs from the conserved cysteine through the conserved F or W. The D gene is left open where the match is weak. A clone size is listed for some rows: how often the clone was seen (once, few, many), or a class if it is expanded.

abundance	v_gene	j_gene	d_gene	CDR3nt	CDR3aa
once	TRBV4-1	TRBJ2-3	TRBD2	TGCGCCAGCAGCCGCGGGACTAGCGGGGGCACCACAGATACGCAGTATTTT	CASSRGTSGGTTDTQYF
NA	TRBV7-2	TRBJ1-5	TRBD1	TGTGCCAGCAGCTACTACAGGGGGCAGCCCCAGCATTTT	CASSYYRGQPQHF
NA	TRBV19	TRBJ2-5	NA	TGTGCCAGTAGTAAAGGGGCCTCCTGGGAGACCCAGTACTTC	CASSKGASWETQYF
NA	TRBV6-1	TRBJ2-5	NA	TGTGCCAGCAGTGAAGCGGGCCCAGGGGCAGATGGAGAGACCCAGTACTTC	CASSEAGPGADGETQYF
NA	TRBV7-6	TRBJ2-3	TRBD1	TGTGCCAGCAGCTTAAGGGACAGGGAAACAGATACGCAGTATTTT	CASSLRDRETDTQYF
NA	TRBV27	TRBJ1-2	TRBD1	TGTGCCAGCAGTCCGAATACAGGGGGAGTAGGTGGCTACACCTTC	CASSPNTGGVGGYTF
NA	TRBV7-9	TRBJ2-1	TRBD2	TGTGCCAGTTCTCTAGCGGGGGGGCCCAATGAGCAGTTCTTC	CASSLAGGPNEQFF
many	TRBV19	TRBJ1-2	TRBD1	TGTGCCAGTAGGACCACTACAGGGGTCTATGGCTACACCTTC	CASRTTTGVYGYTF
NA	TRBV9	TRBJ2-1	NA	TGTGCCAGCAGCGTAGGACAGGGGGCCACTAGCGGGGCCCGTCAGGAGCAGTTCTTC	CASSVGQGATSGARQEQFF
once	TRBV24-1	TRBJ2-3	NA	TGTGCCACCAGTGACTCCCGGACAAGCACAGATACGCAGTATTTT	CATSDSRTSTDTQYF
NA	TRBV6-1	TRBJ1-1	NA	TGTGCCAGCAGTGAGGCAGGATTGGCTTTCTTT	CASSEAGLAFF
few	TRBV19	TRBJ1-2	TRBD1	TGTGCCAGTGGAGAAACAGGGGGAGGCTACACCTTC	CASGETGGGYTF
NA	TRBV6-6	TRBJ1-2	TRBD1	TGTGCCAGCAGTTATTCTTTAGGACAGGGGGCAAATGGCTACACCTTC	CASSYSLGQGANGYTF
NA	TRBV4-1	TRBJ2-3	TRBD2	TGCGCCAGCAGACTAATAAGCGGGCGCGGGACTAGCGGGGATGATACGCAGTATTTT	CASRLISGRGTSGDDTQYF
NA	TRBV5-1	TRBJ1-5	NA	TGCGCCAGCAGCCCGGGGGGCAGGGAAGCCCAGCCCCAGCATTTT	CASSPGGREAQPQHF
NA	TRBV14	TRBJ2-2	TRBD1	TGTGCCAGCAGCCACGAACTTACAGGGGCCGGGGAGCTGTTTTTT	CASSHELTGAGELFF
NA	TRBV19	TRBJ2-1	TRBD2	TGTGCCAGTAGTGCGGGGGGGTTGAACAATGAGCAGTTCTTC	CASSAGGLNNEQFF
NA	TRBV7-3	TRBJ1-1	NA	TGTGCCAGCAGCTCACAGGGCCCGGGCACTGAAGCTTTCTTT	CASSSQGPGTEAFF
once	TRBV30	TRBJ2-1	NA	TGTGCCTGGAGTGTGGAGGGACGTGAGCAGTTCTTC	CAWSVEGREQFF
NA	TRBV6-5	TRBJ1-2	NA	TGTGCCAGCAGTTACTCGTCCCGACAGGTTAACTATGGCTACACCTTC	CASSYSSRQVNYGYTF
NA	TRBV30	TRBJ1-1	TRBD1	TGTGCCTATTACTACAGGGGATTGTGGTCTGAAGCTTTCTTT	CAYYYRGLWSEAFF
NA	TRBV7-2	TRBJ2-3	TRBD2	TGTGCCAGCAGCTTAGGGACTAGCGGGGGGGCTAGCACAGATACGCAGTATTTT	CASSLGTSGGASTDTQYF
once	TRBV6-5	TRBJ1-1	NA	TGTGCCAGCAGCCTTTCTACAGGGCCCGGATTAGCTTTCTTT	CASSLSTGPGLAFF
NA	TRBV7-6	TRBJ2-2	NA	TGTGCCAGCAGCTCCCATCCGGGGGAGAGCGGGGAGCTGTTTTTT	CASSSHPGESGELFF
NA	TRBV7-9	TRBJ1-2	NA	TGTGCCAGCAGTTGGGTCGAGGGTGGCTACACCTTC	CASSWVEGGYTF
many	TRBV7-2	TRBJ2-1	TRBD2	TGTGCCAGCAGCTTAACAGCGGGGTTTAATTATGAGCAGTTCTTC	CASSLTAGFNYEQFF
NA	TRBV2	TRBJ1-2	NA	TGTGCCAGCAGTGGAGGGCCAGAGGGCTATGGCTACACCTTC	CASSGGPEGYGYTF
NA	TRBV27	TRBJ2-1	TRBD1	TGTGCCAGCAGGATACAGGGGGCCTACAATGAGCAGTTCTTC	CASRIQGAYNEQFF
NA	TRBV19	TRBJ2-2	TRBD1	TGTGCCAGTAGGGGCCTTACAGGGGCCACCGGGGAGCTGTTTTTT	CASRGLTGATGELFF
NA	TRBV9	TRBJ2-5	TRBD2	TGTGCCAGCAGCGTAGTACCTAGCGGGACCCAAGAGACCCAGTACTTC	CASSVVPSGTQETQYF
NA	TRBV10-2	TRBJ2-1	TRBD2	TGCGCCAGCAGTGTGCGCTCGACTAGCGGGGGGGCCTGGTTCCATGAGCAGTTCTTC	CASSVRSTSGGAWFHEQFF
NA	TRBV10-3	TRBJ1-6	TRBD1	TGTGCCATACAGGGGAGTGAAGGGCCAATTTCACCCCTCCACTTT	CAIQGSEGPISPLHF
few	TRBV13	TRBJ2-5	TRBD1	TGTGCCAGCAGCTTAGTAGGCGAGGGGGCGCACGAGACCCAGTACTTC	CASSLVGEGAHETQYF
NA	TRBV11-2	TRBJ2-1	TRBD1	TGTGCCAGCACCGGGGACAGGGGGAGAAATGAGCAGTTCTTC	CASTGDRGRNEQFF
NA	TRBV3-1/TRBV3-2	TRBJ1-6	NA	TGTGCCAGCAGCCAAGGGTCGGTTATCCTGGGGAGAACCTATAATTCACCCCTCCACTTT	CASSQGSVILGRTYNSPLHF
NA	TRBV19	TRBJ1-5	NA	TGTGCCAGTAGTATCCGTTCATCAGGGCCCCAGCATTTT	CASSIRSSGPQHF
few	TRBV3-1/TRBV3-2	TRBJ2-7	TRBD2	TGTGCCAGCAGCCTCTCTGGCGGGGGGGCAAGCTCCTACGAGCAGTACTTC	CASSLSGGGASSYEQYF
NA	TRBV2	TRBJ1-1	TRBD1	TGTGCCAGCAGTGAAACGACAGGGTGGAACACTGAAGCTTTCTTT	CASSETTGWNTEAFF
NA	TRBV18	TRBJ1-4	TRBD1	TGTGCCAGCTCACCTAACGCGGGACAGACAAATGAAAAACTGTTTTTT	CASSPNAGQTNEKLFF
NA	TRBV5-4	TRBJ1-2	NA	TGTGCCAGCAGCCTAGACCCGACCGTAACCTATGGCTACACCTTC	CASSLDPTVTYGYTF
NA	TRBV3-1/TRBV3-2	TRBJ2-3	NA	TGTGCCAGCAGCCCCGGACTCCCAGATACGCAGTATTTT	CASSPGLPDTQYF
NA	TRBV6-1	TRBJ1-2	NA	TGTGCCAGCAGTGATCGGGACACGGCTAACTATGGCTACACCTTC	CASSDRDTANYGYTF
NA	TRBV18	TRBJ1-1	TRBD1	TGTGCCAGCTCACCCAGCCCCACAGGGGCCAGGGGCACTGAAGCTTTCTTT	CASSPSPTGARGTEAFF
NA	TRBV5-4	TRBJ1-1	NA	TGTGCCAGCAGCTCAGGGGTCCCCCGGAACACTGAAGCTTTCTTT	CASSSGVPRNTEAFF
NA	TRBV28	TRBJ1-2	TRBD1	TGTGCCAGCAGTCTGGACAGGGGGCGGTATGGCTACACCTTC	CASSLDRGRYGYTF